This T cell receptor (beta chain) appears in the sequencing data of a study of cytomegalovirus exposure and HLA in healthy donors. In the PCR, 60 Vbeta and 13 Jbeta primers were used. Data came from immunoSEQ multiplex PCR; TCRdb stores just in-frame clones and leaves some out. This sample yields around 130,000 clones, of which around 71% are seen a single time; about 2.4% belongs to the top ten. In regard to this clone: Its antigen is not identified.

The study's findings and limits: Several of the most significant clusters appeared linked to common viral pathogens, based on a later analysis. Judged likely to be a sequencing artifact was a cluster of highly shared sequence variants. Using a false discovery rate of 0.05, a later analysis showed that fewer than 20,000 TCR beta sequences were associated with HLA alleles. Several V segments, TRBV6-2 and TRBV6-3 among them, could not be told apart and were dropped.

The germline V gene encodes CDR1 MNHEY and CDR2 SVGAGI. V dropped 5 bases and J dropped 9 bases, with 14 bases sitting between them. The CDR3 consists of 14 residues. The source is an older woman in good health and CMV-seropositive. The genes are TRBV6-5 and TRBJ1-6, with no clear D. Sequenced: PBMCs. CDR3 DNA: TGTGCCAGCAGTAAACTAGGGTTTCGTTCACCCCTCCACTTT. Protein: CASSKLGFRSPLHF.